The 10 T cell receptor beta chains below all came from one sample that was sequenced in a study of OX40 agonist ivuxolimab in advanced cancers. The assay was immunoSEQ multiplex PCR, and TCRdb's table has in-frame clones only and misses some. The data hold over 25,000 clones, with about three quarters observed a single time. The material was CD4+ or CD8+ T cells sorted from blood, obtained in a trial of the OX40 agonist ivuxolimab. The origin of the receptors is an adult with an advanced solid tumor such as melanoma, head and neck, liver or kidney cancer.

This clone was detected once. The chain links TRBV7-2 to TRBJ1-2, with a weak D call TRBD1 (5 bases). V lost 1 base to trimming and J lost 5 bases, with 8 bases between them. Germline CDR1 reads SGHTA; CDR2 reads FQGNSA. CDR3 length equals 13 residues. The chain's CDR3 is CASSLGGVYGYTF. CDR3 sequence (DNA): TGTGCCAGCAGCTTAGGGGGGGTTTATGGCTACACCTTC.

This chain uses TRBV10-3 with TRBJ2-1; TRBD2 agrees at 8 bases. The trim removed 11 bases at V and 8 bases at J, leaving 20 bases unmatched. Looked up from germline, CDR1 is ENHRY and CDR2 is SYGVKD. The CDR3 consists of 16 residues. The CDR3 is CAPNRRGAGGLYEQFF. CDR3 bases: TGTGCCCCTAATCGTCGTGGGGCGGGGGGCCTATATGAGCAGTTCTTC.

This clone was observed a few times. The rearrangement uses TRBV13 and TRBJ2-2; 13 bases map to TRBD2. Germline V gene data show CDR1 as PRHDT and CDR2 as FYEKMQ (reference sequence). V shed 5 bases, J shed 7 bases, and the junction held 19 bases outside the gene matches. This CDR3 comprises 20 residues. This CDR3 reads CASSLSPDLTSGGKFGELFF. In nucleotides, the CDR3 is TGTGCCAGCAGCCTCTCCCCCGACCTGACTAGCGGGGGGAAATTCGGGGAGCTGTTTTTT.

The rearrangement joins TRBV4-3 to TRBJ1-3; D is possibly TRBD1 (5 bases). CDR1 is LGHNA and CDR2 is YSLEER in the germline V gene. The CDR3 has 17 amino acids. V dropped 4 bases and J dropped 0 bases, with 16 bases sitting between them. The CDR3 nucleotides are TGCGCCAGCAGCCCGAGACAGAGCCCACTCTCTGGAAACACCATATATTTT. Its translation: CASSPRQSPLSGNTIYF.

The chain couples TRBV6-6 to TRBJ1-1, with a weak D call TRBD1 (5 bases). The V end lost 0 bases, the J end lost 6 bases, and 8 bases lay between the germline ends. There are 13 residues in the CDR3. Looked up from germline, CDR1 is MNHNY and CDR2 is SVGAGI (reference sequence). The DNA for the CDR3 is TGTGCCAGCAGTTACTCTTCGGGGGCTGAAGCTTTCTTT. It is translated as CASSYSSGAEAFF.

This clone was seen once. The rearrangement links TRBV10-3 to TRBJ1-2; TRBD1 is a possible D gene (5 bases). This CDR3 has 17 amino acids. CDR1 and CDR2 (germline): ENHRY, SYGVKD. Deletions cut 2 bases from V and 8 bases from J, with 24 bases between. The CDR3: CAISEPDQGAGLGGYTF. CDR3 nucleotides: TGTGCCATCAGTGAGCCTGACCAGGGAGCGGGGTTAGGGGGCTACACCTTC.

The chain recombines TRBV4-3 with TRBJ1-3; no definite D call. V dropped 0 bases and J dropped 4 bases, with 7 bases sitting between them. Germline CDR1 is LGHNA and CDR2 is YSLEER. The CDR3 length is 14 residues. The CDR3 protein is CASSQERVGNTIYF. The CDR3 DNA reads as TGCGCCAGCAGCCAAGAGAGGGTGGGAAACACCATATATTTT.

This clone has just a few counts. V is TRBV19 and J is TRBJ1-1, with D tentatively TRBD1 (6 bases). Germline V gene lookup returns CDR1 LNHDA and CDR2 SQIVND (reference sequence). Between the trimmed V and J ends, which lost 6 bases and 5 bases, there was a span of 10 bases. The CDR3 has 12 amino acids. In DNA form, the CDR3 reads TGTGCCAGTAGATTAGGGGGGACTGAAGCTTTCTTT. Translation gives CASRLGGTEAFF.

The chain recombines TRBV30 with TRBJ2-7; D may be TRBD1 or TRBD2 (5 bases each). Germline CDR1 reads GTSNPN; CDR2 reads SVGIG (reference sequence). The CDR3 is 15 residues long. Trimming shortened V by 3 bases and J by 0 bases, and 15 bases separated the two germline ends. The CDR3 here is CAWSGAGTSSYEQYF. In DNA, the CDR3 is TGTGCCTGGAGCGGGGCCGGGACGAGCTCCTACGAGCAGTACTTC.

The chain employs TRBV19 and TRBJ1-5; the D gene is possibly TRBD1 (5 bases). This CDR3 is 14 amino acids long. Germline CDR1 reads LNHDA; CDR2 reads SQIVND (reference sequence). The V gene lost 11 bases and the J gene lost 2 bases, with 16 bases spanning the gap. This CDR3 is CASQGGGGNQPQHF. CDR3 nucleotide sequence: TGTGCCTCTCAGGGCGGGGGTGGCAATCAGCCCCAGCATTTT.